This paragraph reports one T cell receptor beta chain. The source of the sample is a study of blood T cell repertoires in COVID-19. Assay used: immunoSEQ multiplex PCR; TCRdb lists only in-frame clones, some missing. The repertoire includes about 310,000 clones, about nine tenths of them detected once, and 9.5% sits in the top ten. Recovered Cohort 3 donors showed two negative PCRs, clearance, or symptom resolution. V lost 0 bases to trimming and J lost 6 bases; unmatched junction nucleotides: 7. This CDR3 region has 15 residues. In germline, CDR1 is MNHEY, CDR2 SVGAGI. The clonotype originates from a woman in her 40s who had recovered from COVID-19. The gene calls are TRBV6-5 and TRBJ1-2; 7 positions agree with TRBD1. Sequencing was done on a sample of PBMCs or T cells enriched from blood (not recorded which). The CDR3 loop reads CASSYSEGAGDGYTF. The CDR3 DNA sequence: TGTGCCAGCAGTTACTCGGAGGGGGCAGGGGATGGCTACACCTTC.